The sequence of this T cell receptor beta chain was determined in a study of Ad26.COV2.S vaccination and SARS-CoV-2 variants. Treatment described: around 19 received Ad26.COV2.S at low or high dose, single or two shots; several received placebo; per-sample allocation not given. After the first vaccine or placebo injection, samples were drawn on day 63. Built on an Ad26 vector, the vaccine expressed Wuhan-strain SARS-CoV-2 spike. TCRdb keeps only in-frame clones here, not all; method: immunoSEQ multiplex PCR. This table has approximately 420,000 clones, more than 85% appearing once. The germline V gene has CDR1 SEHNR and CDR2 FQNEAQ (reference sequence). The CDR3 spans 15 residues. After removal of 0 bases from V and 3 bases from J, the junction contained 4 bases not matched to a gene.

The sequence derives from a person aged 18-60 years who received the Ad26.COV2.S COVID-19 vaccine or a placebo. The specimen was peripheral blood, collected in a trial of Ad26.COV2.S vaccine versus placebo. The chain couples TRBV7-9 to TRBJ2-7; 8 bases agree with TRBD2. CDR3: CASSLAVAGFYEQYF. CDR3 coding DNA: TGTGCCAGCAGCTTAGCTGTAGCGGGGTTCTACGAGCAGTACTTC.